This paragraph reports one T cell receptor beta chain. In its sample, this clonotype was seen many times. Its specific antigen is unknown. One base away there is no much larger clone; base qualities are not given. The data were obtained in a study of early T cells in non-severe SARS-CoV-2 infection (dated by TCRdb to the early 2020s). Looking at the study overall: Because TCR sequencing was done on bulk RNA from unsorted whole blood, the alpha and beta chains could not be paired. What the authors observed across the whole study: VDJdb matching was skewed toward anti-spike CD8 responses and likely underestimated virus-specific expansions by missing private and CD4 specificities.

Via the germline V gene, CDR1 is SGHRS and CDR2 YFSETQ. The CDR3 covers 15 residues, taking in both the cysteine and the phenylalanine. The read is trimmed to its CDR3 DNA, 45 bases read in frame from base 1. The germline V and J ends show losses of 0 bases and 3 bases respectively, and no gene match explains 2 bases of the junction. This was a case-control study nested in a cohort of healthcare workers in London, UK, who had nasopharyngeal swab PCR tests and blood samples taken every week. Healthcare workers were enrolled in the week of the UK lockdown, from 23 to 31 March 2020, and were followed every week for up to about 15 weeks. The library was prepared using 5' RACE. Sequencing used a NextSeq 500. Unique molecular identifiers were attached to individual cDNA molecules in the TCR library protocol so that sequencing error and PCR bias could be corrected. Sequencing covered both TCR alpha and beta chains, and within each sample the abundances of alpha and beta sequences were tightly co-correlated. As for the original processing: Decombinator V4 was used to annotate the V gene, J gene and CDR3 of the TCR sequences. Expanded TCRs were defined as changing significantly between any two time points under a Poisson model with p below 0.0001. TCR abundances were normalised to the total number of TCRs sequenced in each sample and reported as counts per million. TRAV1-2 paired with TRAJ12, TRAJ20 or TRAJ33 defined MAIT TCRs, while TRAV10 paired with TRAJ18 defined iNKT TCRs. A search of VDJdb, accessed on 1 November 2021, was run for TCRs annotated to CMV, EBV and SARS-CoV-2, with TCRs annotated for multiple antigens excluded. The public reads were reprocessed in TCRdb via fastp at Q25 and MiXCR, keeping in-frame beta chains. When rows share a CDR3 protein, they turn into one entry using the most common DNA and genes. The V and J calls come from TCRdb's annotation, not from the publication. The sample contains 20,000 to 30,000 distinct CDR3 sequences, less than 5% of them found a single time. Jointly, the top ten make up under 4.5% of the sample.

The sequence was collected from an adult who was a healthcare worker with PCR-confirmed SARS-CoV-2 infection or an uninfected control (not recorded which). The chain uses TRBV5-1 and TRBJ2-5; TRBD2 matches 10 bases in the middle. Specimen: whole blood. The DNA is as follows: TGCGCCAGCAGCTTGGCCGGGACTAGCGAAGAGACCCAGTACTTC. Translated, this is CASSLAGTSEETQYF.